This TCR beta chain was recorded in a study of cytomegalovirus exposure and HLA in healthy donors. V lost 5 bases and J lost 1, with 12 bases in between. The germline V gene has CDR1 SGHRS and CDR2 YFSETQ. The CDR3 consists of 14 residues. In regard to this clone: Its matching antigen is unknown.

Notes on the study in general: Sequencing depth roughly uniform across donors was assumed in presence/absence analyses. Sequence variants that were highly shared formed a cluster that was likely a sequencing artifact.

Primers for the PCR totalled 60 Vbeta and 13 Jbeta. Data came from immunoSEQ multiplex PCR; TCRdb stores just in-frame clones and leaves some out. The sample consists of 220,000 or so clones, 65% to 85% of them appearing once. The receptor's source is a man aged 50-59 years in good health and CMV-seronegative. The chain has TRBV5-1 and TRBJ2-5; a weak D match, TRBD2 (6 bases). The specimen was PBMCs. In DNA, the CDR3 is TGCGCCAGCAGGACGGGACTCCTCCAAGAGACCCAGTACTTC. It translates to CASRTGLLQETQYF.